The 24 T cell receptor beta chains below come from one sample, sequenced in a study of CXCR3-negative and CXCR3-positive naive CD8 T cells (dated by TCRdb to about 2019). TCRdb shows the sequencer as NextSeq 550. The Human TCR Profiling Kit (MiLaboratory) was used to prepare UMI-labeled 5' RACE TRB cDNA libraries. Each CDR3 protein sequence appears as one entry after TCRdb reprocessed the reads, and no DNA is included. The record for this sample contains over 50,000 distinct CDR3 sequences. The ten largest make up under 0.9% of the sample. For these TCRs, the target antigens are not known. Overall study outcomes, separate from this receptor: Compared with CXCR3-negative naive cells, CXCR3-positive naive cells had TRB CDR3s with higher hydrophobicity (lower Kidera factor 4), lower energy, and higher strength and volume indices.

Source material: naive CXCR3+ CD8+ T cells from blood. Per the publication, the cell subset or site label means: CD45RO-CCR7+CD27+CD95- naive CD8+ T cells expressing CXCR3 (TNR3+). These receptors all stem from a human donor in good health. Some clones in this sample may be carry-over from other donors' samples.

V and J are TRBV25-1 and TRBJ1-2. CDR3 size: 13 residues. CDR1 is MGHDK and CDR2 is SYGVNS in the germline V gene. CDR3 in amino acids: CASSERRLGGYTF.

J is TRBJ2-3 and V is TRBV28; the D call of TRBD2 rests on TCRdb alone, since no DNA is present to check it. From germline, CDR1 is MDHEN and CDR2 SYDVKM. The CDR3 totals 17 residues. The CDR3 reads CASSLQVGLEMPDTQYF.

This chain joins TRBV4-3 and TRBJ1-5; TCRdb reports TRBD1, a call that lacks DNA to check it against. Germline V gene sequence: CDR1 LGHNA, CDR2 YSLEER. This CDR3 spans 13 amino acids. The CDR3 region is CASSPDRGQTQHF.

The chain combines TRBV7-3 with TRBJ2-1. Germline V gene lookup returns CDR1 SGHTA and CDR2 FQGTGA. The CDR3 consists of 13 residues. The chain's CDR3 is CASSLSQFDEQFF.

CDR3 protein: CSADSRGNEQFF. The rearrangement joins TRBV20-1 to TRBJ2-1; the TCRdb D gene call, TRBD2, has no DNA to confirm it. The CDR3 runs 12 residues. CDR1 and CDR2 from the germline V gene are DFQATT and SNEGSKA (reference sequence).

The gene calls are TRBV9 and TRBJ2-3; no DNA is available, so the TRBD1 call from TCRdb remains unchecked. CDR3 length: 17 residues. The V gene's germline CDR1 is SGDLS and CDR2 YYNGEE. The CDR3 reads CASSVEGGPSFTDTQYF. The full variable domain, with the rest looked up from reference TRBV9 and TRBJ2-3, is DSGVTQTPKHLITATGQRVTLRCSPRSGDLSVYWYQQSLDQGLQFLIQYYNGEERAKGNILERFSAQQFPDLHSELNLSSLELGDSALYFCASSVEGGPSFTDTQYFGPGTRLTVL.

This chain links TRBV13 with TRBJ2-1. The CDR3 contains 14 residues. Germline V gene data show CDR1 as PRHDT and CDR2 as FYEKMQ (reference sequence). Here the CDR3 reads CASSSRTYDSEQFF.

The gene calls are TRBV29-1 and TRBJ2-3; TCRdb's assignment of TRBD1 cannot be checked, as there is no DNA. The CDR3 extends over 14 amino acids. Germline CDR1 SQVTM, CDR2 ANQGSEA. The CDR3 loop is CSVVGTGVSDTQYF.

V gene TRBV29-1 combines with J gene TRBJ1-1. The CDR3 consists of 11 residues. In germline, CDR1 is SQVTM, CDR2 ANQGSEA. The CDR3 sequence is CSVASDREAFF.

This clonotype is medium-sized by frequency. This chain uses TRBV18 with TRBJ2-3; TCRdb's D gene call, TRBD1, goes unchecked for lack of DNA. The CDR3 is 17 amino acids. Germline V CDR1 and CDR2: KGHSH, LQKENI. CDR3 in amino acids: CASSPRSRGRGTDTQYF.

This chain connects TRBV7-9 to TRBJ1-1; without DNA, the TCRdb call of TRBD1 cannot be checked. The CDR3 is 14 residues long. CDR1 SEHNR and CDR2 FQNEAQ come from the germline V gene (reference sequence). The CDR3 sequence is CASSLLGGNTEAFF.

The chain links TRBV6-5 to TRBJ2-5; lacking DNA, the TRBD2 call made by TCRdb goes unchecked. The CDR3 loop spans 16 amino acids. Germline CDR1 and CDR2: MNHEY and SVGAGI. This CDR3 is CASSYWTQGLEETQYF.

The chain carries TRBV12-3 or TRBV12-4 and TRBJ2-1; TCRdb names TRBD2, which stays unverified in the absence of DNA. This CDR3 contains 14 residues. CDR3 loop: CASSSATSGNEQFF.

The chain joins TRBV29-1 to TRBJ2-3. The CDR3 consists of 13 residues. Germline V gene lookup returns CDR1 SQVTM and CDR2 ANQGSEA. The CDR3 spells CSAGDTSTDTQYF.

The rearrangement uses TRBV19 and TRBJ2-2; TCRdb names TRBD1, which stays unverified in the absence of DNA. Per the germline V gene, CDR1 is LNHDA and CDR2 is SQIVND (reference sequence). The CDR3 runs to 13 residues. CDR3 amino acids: CATHRPGAGELFF.

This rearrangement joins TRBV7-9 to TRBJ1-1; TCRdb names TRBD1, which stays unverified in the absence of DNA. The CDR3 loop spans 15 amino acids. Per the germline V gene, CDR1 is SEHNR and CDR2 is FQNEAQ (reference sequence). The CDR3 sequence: CASSLNRGLNTEAFF.

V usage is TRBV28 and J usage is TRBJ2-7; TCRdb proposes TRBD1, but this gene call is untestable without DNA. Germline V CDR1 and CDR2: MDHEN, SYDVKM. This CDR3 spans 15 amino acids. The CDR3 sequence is CASSSYRDSLYEQYF.

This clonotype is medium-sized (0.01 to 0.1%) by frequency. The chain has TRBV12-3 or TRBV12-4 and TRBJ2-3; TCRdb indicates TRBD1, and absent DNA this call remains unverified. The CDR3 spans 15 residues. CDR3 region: CASSLGTASTDTQYF.

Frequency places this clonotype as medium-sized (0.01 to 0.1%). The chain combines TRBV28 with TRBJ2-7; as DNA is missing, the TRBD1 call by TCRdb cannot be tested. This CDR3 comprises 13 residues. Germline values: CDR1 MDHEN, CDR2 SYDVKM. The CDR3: CASSSSGSYEQYF.

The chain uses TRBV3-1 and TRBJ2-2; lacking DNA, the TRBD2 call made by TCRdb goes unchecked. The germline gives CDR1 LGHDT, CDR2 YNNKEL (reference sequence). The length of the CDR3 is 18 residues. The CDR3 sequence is CASSQSHPGGANTGELFF. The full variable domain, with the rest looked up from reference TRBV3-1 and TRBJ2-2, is DTAVSQTPKYLVTQMGNDKSIKCEQNLGHDTMYWYKQDSKKFLKIMFSYNNKELIINETVPNRFSPKSPDKAHLNLHINSLELGDSAVYFCASSQSHPGGANTGELFFGEGSRLTVL.

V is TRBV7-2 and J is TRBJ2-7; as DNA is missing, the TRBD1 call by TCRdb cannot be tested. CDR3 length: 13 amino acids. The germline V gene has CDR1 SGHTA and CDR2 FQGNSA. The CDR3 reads CASLGQLDYEQYF.

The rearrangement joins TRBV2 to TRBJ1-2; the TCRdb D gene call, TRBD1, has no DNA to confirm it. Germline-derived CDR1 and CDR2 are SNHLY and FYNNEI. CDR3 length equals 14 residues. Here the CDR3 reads CASSEMLGGNGYTF.

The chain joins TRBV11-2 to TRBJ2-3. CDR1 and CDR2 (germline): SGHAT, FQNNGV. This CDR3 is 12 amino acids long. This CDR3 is CASSFSLATQYF.

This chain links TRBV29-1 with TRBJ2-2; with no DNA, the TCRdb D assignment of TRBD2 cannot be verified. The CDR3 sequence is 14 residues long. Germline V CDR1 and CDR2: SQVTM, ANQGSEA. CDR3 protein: CSVVRGLNTGELFF.